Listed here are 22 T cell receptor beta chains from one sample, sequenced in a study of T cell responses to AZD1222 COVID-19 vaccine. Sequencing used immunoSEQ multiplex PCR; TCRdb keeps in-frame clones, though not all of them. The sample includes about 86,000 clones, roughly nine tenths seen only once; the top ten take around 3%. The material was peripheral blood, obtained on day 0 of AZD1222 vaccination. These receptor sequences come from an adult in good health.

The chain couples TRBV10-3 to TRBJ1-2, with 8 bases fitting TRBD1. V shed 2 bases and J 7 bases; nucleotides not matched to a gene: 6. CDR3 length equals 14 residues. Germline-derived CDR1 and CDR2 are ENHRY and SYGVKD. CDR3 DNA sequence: TGTGCCATCAGTGAGCCAGGGGGCGGCCCTGGCTACACCTTC. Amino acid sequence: CAISEPGGGPGYTF.

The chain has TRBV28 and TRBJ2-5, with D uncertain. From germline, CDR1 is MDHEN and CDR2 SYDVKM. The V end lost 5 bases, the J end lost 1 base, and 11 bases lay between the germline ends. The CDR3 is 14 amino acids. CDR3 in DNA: TGTGCCAGCAGTGTTCATGACTCCCAAGAGACCCAGTACTTC. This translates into CASSVHDSQETQYF.

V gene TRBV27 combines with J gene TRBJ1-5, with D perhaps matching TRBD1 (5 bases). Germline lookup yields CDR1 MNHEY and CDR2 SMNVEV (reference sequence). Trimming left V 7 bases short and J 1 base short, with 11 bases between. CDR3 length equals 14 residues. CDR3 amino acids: CASNQGYSNQPQHF. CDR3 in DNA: TGTGCCAGCAATCAGGGTTACAGCAATCAGCCCCAGCATTTT.

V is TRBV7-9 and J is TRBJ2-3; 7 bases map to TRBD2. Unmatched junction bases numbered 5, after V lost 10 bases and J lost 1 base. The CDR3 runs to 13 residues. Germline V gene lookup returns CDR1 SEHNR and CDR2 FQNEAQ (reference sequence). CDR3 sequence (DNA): TGTGCCACCCGAGGACTAGGCACAGATACGCAGTATTTT. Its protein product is CATRGLGTDTQYF.

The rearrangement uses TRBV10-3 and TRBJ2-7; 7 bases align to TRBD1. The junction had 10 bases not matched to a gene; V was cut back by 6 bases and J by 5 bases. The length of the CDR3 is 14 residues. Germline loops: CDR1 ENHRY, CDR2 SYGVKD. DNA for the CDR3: TGTGCCATCAGCACTCAGGACAGGCCTCACGAGCAGTACTTC. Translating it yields CAISTQDRPHEQYF.

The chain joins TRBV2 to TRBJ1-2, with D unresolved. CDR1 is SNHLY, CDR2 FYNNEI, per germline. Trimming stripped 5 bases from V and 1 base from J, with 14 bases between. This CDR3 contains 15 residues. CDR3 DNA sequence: TGTGCCAGCAGTTTATCCGGTTTCCTTAACTATGGCTACACCTTC. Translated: CASSLSGFLNYGYTF.

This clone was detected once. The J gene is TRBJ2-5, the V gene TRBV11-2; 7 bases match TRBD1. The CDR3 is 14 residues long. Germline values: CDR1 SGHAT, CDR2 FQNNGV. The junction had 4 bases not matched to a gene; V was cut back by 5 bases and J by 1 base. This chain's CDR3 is CASSRQGAQETQYF. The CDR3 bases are TGTGCCAGCAGCCGACAGGGAGCCCAAGAGACCCAGTACTTC.

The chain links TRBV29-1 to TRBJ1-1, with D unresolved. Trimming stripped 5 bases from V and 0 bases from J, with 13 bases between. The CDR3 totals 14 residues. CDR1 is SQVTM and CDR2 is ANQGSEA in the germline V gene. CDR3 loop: CSVLKGSMNTEAFF. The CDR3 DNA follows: TGCAGCGTTCTTAAGGGATCCATGAACACTGAAGCTTTCTTT. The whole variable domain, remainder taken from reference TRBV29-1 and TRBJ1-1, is SAVISQKPSRDICQRGTSLTIQCQVDSQVTMMFWYRQQPGQSLTLIATANQGSEATYESGFVIDKFPISRPNLTFSTLTVSNMSPEDSSIYLCSVLKGSMNTEAFFGQGTRLTVV.

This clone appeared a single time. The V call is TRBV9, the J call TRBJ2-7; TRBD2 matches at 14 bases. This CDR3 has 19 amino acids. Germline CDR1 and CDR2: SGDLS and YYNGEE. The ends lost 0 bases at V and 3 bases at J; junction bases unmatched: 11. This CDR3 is CASSVEAGTSGSKVYEQYF. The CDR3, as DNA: TGTGCCAGCAGCGTAGAGGCCGGGACTAGCGGGAGCAAGGTCTACGAGCAGTACTTC.

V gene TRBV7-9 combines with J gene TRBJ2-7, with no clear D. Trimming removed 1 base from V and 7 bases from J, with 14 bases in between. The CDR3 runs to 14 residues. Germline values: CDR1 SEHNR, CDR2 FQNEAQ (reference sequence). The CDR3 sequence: CASSLELTPREQYF. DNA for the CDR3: TGTGCCAGCAGCTTAGAGCTCACTCCGAGGGAGCAGTACTTC.

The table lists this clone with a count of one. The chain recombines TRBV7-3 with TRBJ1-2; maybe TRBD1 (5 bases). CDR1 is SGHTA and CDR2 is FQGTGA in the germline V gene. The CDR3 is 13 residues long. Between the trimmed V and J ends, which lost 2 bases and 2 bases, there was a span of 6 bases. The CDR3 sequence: CASSLDSNYGYTF. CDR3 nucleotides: TGTGCCAGCAGCTTAGACAGCAACTATGGCTACACCTTC.

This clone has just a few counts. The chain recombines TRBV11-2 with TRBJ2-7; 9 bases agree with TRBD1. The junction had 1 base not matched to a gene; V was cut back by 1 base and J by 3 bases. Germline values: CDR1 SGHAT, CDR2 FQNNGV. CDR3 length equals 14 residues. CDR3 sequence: CASSLGGQGYEQYF. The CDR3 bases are TGTGCCAGCAGCTTAGGGGGACAGGGCTACGAGCAGTACTTC.

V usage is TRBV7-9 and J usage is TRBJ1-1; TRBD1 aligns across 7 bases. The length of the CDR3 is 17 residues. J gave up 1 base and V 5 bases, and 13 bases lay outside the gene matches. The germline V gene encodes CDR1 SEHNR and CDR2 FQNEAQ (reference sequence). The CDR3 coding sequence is TGTGCCAGCAGCGCCACAAACAGGGGATCATGGAACACTGAAGCTTTCTTT. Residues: CASSATNRGSWNTEAFF.

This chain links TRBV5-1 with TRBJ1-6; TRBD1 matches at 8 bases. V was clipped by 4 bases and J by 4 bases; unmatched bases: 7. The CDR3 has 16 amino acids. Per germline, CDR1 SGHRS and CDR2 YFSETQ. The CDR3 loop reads CASSSTGTGYNSPLHF. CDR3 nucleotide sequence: TGCGCCAGCAGCAGTACCGGGACAGGATATAATTCACCCCTCCACTTT.

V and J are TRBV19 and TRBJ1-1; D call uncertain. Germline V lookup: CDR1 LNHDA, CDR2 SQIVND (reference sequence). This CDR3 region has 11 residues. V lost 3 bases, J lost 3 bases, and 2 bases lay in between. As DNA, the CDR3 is TGTGCCAGTAGTATGTACACTGAAGCTTTCTTT. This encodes CASSMYTEAFF.

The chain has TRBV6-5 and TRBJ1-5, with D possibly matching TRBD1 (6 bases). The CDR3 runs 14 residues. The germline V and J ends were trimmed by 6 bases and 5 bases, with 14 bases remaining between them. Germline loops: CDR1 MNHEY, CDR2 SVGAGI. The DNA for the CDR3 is TGTGCCAGCAGCTCACAGGGAAAAGATCAGCCCCAGCATTTT. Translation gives CASSSQGKDQPQHF.

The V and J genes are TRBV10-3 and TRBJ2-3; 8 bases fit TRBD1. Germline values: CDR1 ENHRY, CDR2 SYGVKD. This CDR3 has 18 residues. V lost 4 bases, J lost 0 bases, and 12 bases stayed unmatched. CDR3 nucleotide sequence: TGTGCCATCAGTGCCAACCCCGGACAGGGAGATAGCACAGATACGCAGTATTTT. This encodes CAISANPGQGDSTDTQYF.

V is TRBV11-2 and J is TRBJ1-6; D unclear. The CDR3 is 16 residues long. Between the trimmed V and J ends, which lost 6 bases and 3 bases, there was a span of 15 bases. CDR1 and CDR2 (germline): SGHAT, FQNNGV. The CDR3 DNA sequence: TGTGCCAGCAGTGGGCCCGGCGGAATCTATAATTCACCCCTCCACTTT. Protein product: CASSGPGGIYNSPLHF.

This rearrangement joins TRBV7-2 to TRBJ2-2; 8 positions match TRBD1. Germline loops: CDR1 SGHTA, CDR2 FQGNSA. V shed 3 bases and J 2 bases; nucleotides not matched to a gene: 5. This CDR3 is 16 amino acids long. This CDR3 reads CASSFMDRVNTGELFF. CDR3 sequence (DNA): TGTGCCAGCAGCTTTATGGACAGGGTCAACACCGGGGAGCTGTTTTTT.

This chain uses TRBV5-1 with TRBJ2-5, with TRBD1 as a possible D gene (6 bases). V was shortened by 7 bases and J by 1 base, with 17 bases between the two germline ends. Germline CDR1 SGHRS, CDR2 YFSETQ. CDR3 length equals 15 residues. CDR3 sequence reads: CASSLQGWGQETQYF. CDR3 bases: TGCGCCAGCTCACTACAGGGTTGGGGCCAAGAGACCCAGTACTTC. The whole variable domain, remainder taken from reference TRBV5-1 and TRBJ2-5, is KAGVTQTPRYLIKTRGQQVTLSCSPISGHRSVSWYQQTPGQGLQFLFEYFSETQRNKGNFPGRFSGRQFSNSRSEMNVSTLELGDSALYLCASSLQGWGQETQYFGPGTRLLVL.

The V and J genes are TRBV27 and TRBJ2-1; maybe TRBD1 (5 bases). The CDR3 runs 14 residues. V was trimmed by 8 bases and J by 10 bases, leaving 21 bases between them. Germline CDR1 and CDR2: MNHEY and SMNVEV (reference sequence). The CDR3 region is CASQPHRSGREQFF. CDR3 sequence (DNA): TGTGCCAGCCAGCCGCACAGGTCTGGAAGGGAGCAGTTCTTC.

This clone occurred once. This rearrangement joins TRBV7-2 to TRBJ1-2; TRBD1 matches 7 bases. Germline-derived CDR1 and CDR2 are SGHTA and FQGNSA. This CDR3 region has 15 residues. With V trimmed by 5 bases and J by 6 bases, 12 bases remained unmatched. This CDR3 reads CASSPPGGGLHGYTF. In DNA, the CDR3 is TGTGCCAGCAGCCCACCAGGGGGGGGCCTCCATGGCTACACCTTC. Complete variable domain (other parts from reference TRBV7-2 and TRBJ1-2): GAGVSQSPSNKVTEKGKDVELRCDPISGHTALYWYRQSLGQGLEFLIYFQGNSAPDKSGLPSDRFSAERTGGSVSTLTIQRTQQEDSAVYLCASSPPGGGLHGYTFGSGTRLTVV.